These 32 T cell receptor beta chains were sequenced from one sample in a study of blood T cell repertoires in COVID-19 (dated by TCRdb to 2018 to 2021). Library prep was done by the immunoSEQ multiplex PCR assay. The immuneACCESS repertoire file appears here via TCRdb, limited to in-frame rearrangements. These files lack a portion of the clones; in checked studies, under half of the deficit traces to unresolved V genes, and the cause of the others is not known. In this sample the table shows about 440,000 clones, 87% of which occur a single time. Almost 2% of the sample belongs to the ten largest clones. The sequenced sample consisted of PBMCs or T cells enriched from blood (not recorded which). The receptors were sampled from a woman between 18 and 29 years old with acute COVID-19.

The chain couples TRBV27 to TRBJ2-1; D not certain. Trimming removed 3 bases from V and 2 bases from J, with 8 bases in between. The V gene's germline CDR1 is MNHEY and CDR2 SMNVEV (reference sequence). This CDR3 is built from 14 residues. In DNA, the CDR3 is TGTGCCAGCAGTTTGTCGTCTGCCTACAATGAGCAGTTCTTC. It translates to CASSLSSAYNEQFF.

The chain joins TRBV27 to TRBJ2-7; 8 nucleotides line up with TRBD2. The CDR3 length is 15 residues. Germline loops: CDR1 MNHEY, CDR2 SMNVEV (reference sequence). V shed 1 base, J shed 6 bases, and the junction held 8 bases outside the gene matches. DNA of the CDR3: TGTGCCAGCAGTTTATACGGGACTAGATCGTTCGAGCAGTACTTC. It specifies CASSLYGTRSFEQYF.

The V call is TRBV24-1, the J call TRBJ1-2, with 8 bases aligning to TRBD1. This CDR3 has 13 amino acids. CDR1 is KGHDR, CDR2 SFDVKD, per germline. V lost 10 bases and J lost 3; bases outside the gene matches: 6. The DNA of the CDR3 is TGTGCCACACAGGGGACAGGAGACTATGGCTACACCTTC. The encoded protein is CATQGTGDYGYTF.

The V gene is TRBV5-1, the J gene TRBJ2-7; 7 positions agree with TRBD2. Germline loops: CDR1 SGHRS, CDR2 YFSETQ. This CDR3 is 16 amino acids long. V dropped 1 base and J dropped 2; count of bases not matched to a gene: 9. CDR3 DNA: TGCGCCAGCAGCTTGAGCCAAGCGGGGCGACCCTACGAGCAGTACTTC. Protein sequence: CASSLSQAGRPYEQYF.

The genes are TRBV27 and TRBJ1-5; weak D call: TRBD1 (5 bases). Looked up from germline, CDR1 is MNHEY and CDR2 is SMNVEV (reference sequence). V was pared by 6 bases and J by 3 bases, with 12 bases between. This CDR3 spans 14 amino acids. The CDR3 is CASRMMGPNQPQHF. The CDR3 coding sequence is TGTGCCAGCAGGATGATGGGGCCCAATCAGCCCCAGCATTTT.

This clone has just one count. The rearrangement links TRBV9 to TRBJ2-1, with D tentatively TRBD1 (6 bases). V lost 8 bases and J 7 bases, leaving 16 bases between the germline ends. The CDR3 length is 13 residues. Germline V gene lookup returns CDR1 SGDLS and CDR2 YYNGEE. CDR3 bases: TGTGCCAGTGCCACAGGGCGCAATAATGAGCAGTTCTTC. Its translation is CASATGRNNEQFF.

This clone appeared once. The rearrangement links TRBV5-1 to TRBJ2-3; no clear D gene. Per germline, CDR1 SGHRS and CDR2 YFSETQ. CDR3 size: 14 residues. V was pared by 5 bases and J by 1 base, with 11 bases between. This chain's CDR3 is CASRTGGGTDTQYF. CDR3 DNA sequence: TGCGCCAGCAGAACCGGCGGTGGCACAGATACGCAGTATTTT.

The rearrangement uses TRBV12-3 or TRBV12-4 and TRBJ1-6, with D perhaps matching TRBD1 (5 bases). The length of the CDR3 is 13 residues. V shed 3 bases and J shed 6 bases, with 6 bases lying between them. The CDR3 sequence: CASSFDSNSPLHF. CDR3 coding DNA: TGTGCCAGCAGTTTCGACAGTAATTCACCCCTCCACTTT.

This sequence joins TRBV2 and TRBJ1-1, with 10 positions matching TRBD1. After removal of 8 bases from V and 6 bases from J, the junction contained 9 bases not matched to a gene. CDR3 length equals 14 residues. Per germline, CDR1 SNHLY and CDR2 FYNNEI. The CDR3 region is CASRDRGGRPEAFF. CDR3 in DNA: TGTGCCAGCCGGGACAGGGGAGGACGGCCTGAAGCTTTCTTT.

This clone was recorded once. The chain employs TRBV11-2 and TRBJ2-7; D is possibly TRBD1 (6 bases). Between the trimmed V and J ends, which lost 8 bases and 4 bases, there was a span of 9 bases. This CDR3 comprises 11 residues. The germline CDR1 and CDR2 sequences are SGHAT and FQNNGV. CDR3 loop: CASGGPYEQYF. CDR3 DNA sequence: TGTGCCAGCGGGGGCCCTTACGAGCAGTACTTC.

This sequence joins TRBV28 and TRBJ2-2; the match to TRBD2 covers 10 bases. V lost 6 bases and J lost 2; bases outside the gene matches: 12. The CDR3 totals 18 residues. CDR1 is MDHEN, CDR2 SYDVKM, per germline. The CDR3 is CASSPSGRALSNTGELFF. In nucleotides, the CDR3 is TGTGCCAGCAGCCCGAGCGGGAGGGCATTAAGTAACACCGGGGAGCTGTTTTTT.

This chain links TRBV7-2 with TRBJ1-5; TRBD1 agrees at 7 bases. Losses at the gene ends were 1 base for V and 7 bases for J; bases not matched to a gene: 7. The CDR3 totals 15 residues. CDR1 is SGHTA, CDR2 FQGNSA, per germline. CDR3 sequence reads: CASSLGQGIQQPQHF. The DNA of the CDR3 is TGTGCCAGCAGCTTAGGACAGGGAATCCAGCAGCCCCAGCATTTT.

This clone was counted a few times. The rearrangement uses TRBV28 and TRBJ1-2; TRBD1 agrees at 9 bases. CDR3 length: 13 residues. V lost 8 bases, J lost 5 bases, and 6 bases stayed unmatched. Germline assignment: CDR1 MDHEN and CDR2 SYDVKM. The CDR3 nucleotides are TGTGCCAGCGGATCGGGACAGGGTTATGGCTACACCTTC. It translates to CASGSGQGYGYTF.

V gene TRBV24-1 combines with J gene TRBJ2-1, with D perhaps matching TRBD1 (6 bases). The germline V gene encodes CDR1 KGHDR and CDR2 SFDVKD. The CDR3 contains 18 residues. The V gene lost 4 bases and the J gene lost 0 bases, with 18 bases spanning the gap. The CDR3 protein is CATSDPDRSSSSYNEQFF. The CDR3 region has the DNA TGTGCCACCAGTGACCCTGACAGGTCATCGAGCTCCTACAATGAGCAGTTCTTC.

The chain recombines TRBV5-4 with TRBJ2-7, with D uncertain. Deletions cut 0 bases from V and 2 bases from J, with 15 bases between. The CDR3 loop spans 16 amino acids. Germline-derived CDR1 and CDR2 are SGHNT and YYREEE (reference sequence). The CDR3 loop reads CASSLGGSHTPYEQYF. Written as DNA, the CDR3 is TGTGCCAGCAGCTTGGGAGGATCGCACACTCCCTACGAGCAGTACTTC.

As DNA, the CDR3 is TGTGCCAGTAGTATCGTGCCAGGGAACACTGAAGCTTTCTTT. Translating it yields CASSIVPGNTEAFF. This sequence joins TRBV19 and TRBJ1-1; the D is unclear. Germline lookup yields CDR1 LNHDA and CDR2 SQIVND (reference sequence). With 3 bases removed from V and 1 base from J, the gap between germline ends came to 9 bases. CDR3 length equals 14 residues.

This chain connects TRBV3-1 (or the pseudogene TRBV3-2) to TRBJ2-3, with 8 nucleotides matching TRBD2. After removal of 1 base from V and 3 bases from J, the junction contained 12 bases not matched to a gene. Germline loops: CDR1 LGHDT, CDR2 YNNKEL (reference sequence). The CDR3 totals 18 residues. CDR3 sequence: CASSQAKMRGTSTDTQYF. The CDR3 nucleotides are TGTGCCAGCAGCCAAGCAAAAATGCGGGGGACTAGTACAGATACGCAGTATTTT.

The CDR3 DNA reads TGTGCCAGCAGTCTCGGAGATGAGCAGTTCTTC. This codes for CASSLGDEQFF. V gene TRBV9 combines with J gene TRBJ2-1; D unclear. Trimming removed 5 bases at V and 8 bases at J, with 8 bases between. CDR1 is SGDLS, CDR2 YYNGEE, per germline. CDR3 size: 11 residues.

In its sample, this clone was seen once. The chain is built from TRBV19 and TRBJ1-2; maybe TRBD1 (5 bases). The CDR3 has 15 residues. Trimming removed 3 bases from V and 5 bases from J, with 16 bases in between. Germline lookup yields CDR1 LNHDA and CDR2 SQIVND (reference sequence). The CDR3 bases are TGTGCCAGTAGTATTGGGGGAGGCGAATTGTATGGCTACACCTTC. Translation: CASSIGGGELYGYTF.

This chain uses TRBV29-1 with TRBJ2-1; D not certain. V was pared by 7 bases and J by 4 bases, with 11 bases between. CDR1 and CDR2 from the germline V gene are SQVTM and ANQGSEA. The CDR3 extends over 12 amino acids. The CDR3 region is CSEIAQYNEQFF. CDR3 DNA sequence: TGCAGCGAAATTGCGCAATACAATGAGCAGTTCTTC.

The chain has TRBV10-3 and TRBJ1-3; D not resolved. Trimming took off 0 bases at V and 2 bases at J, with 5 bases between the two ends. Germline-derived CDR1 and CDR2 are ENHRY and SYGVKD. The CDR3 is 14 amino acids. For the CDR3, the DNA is TGTGCCATCAGTGAGTCCAGTGCTGGAAACACCATATATTTT. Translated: CAISESSAGNTIYF.

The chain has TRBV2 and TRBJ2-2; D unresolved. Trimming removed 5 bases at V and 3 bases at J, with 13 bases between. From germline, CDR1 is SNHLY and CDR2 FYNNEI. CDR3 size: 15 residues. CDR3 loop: CASSSRRHDTGELFF. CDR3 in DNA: TGTGCCAGCAGTTCCCGCAGACATGACACCGGGGAGCTGTTTTTT.

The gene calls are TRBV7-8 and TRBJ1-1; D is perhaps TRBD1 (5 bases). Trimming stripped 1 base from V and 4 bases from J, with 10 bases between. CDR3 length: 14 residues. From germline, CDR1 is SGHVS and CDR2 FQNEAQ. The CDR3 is CASSLGQSLTEAFF. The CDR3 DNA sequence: TGTGCCAGCAGCTTAGGACAGTCCCTCACTGAAGCTTTCTTT.

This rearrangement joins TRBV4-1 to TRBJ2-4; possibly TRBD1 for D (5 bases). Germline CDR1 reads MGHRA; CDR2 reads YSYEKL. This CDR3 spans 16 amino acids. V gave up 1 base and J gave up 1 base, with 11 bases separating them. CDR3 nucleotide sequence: TGCGCCAGCAGCCAAGTCCAGGGAAAGGCCAAAAACATTCAGTACTTC. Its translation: CASSQVQGKAKNIQYF.

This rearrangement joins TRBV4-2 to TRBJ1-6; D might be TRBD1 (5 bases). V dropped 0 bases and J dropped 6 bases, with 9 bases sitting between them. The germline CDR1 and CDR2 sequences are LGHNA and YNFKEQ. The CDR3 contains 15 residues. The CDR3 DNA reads TGTGCCAGCAGCCAAGAGCAGGGTCGTAATTCACCCCTCCACTTT. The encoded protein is CASSQEQGRNSPLHF.

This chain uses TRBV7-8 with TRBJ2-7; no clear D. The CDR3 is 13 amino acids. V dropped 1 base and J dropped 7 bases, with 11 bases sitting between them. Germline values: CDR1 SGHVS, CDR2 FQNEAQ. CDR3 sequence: CASSLGVGREQYF. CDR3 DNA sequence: TGTGCCAGCAGCTTAGGTGTGGGCAGGGAGCAGTACTTC.

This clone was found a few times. As DNA, the CDR3 is TGTGCCAGCAGCCATATAGCGGGAGGGCTAAGCCGGTACTTC. Amino acid sequence: CASSHIAGGLSRYF. V gene TRBV3-1 (or the pseudogene TRBV3-2) combines with J gene TRBJ2-7; 11 bases agree with TRBD2. V lost 3 bases to trimming and J lost 12 bases; unmatched junction nucleotides: 10. The CDR3 has 14 amino acids. CDR1 and CDR2 from the germline V gene are LGHDT and YNNKEL (reference sequence).

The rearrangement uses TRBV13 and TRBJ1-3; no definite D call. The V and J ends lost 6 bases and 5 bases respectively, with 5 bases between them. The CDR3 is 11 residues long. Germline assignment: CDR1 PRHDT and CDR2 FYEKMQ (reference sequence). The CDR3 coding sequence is TGTGCCAGCAGATACAGAAACACCATATATTTT. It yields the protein CASRYRNTIYF.

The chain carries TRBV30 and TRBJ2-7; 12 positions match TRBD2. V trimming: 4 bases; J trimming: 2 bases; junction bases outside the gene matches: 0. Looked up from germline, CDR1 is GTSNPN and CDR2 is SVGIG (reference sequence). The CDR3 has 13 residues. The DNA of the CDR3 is TGTGCCTGGACTAGCGGGGGGGCCTACGAGCAGTACTTC. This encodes CAWTSGGAYEQYF.

The CDR3 spells CASSLTGGGTEAFF. CDR3 sequence (DNA): TGTGCCAGCAGCCTGACAGGGGGCGGCACTGAAGCTTTCTTT. This chain uses TRBV13 with TRBJ1-1; 10 bases are a match to TRBD1. The CDR3 covers 14 residues. Germline V gene data show CDR1 as PRHDT and CDR2 as FYEKMQ (reference sequence). After removal of 5 bases from V and 4 bases from J, the junction contained 4 bases not matched to a gene.

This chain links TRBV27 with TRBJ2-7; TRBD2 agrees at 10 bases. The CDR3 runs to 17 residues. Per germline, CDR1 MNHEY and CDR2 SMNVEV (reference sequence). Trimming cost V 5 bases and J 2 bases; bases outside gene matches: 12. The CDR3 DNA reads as TGTGCCAGCAGTAGATACAGGCTAGCGGGAGAGACCTACGAGCAGTACTTC. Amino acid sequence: CASSRYRLAGETYEQYF.

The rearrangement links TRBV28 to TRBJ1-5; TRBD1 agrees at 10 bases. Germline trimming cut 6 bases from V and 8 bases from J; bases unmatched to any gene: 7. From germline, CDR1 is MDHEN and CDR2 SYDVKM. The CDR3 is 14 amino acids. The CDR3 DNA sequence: TGTGCCAGCAGATCCGGACAGGGGGACAAGCCCCAGCATTTT. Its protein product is CASRSGQGDKPQHF.